This T cell receptor (beta chain) is from a study of human T cells and chemical hapten exposure. Study as a whole: Weekly diphenylcyclopropenone doses were given to patients' scalps across the approximately 24-week study. Upper-back patch tests with 0.01% DPC were read at 6 days.

The trim removed 6 bases at V and 3 bases at J, leaving 11 bases unmatched. The CDR3 is made up of 15 amino acids. Germline loops: CDR1 DFQATT, CDR2 SNEGSKA (reference sequence). TCRdb called the RACE reads again in MiXCR, with one record for every CDR3 protein. The repertoire holds roughly 190,000 distinct CDR3 sequences, with approximately 20% as singletons. As for time point: patch test 1, 2 weeks after DPC sensitization. Indicated treatment: therapeutic diphenylcyclopropenone sensitization with weekly scalp DPC. It was unfractionated whole blood from which total RNA was extracted. The chain carries TRBV20-1 and TRBJ2-5; TRBD1 matches 9 bases. The clonotype originates from a woman in her 50s with alopecia areata. Some clones in this sample may be carry-over from other donors' samples. The sequenced sample was whole blood, obtained in connection with sensitization to the hapten diphenylcyclopropenone (DPC). The CDR3, as DNA: TGCAGTGCAAACTCACCCGGGACAGGGAAAGAGACCCAGTACTTC. It translates to CSANSPGTGKETQYF.